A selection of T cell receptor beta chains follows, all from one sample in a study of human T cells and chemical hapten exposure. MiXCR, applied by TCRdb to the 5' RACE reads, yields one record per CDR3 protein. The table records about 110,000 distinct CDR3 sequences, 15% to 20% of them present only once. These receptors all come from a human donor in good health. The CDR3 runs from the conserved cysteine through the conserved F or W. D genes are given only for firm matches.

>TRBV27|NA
CASSLRGRAYEQYF
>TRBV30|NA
CAWSVGGDTQYF
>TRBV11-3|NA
CASSLGRGQSTDTQYF
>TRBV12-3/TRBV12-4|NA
CASTIIRTKNTEAFF
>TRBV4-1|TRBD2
CASSPGVAGADTQYF
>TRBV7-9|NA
CASSLALSAGNEKLFF
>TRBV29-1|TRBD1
CSVVFTGTGGSYEQYF
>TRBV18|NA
CASSPAQGNTEAFF
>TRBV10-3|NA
CAITREMGTDTQYF
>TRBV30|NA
CAWSAFVGETQYF
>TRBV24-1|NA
CAAGKAGGDNEQFF
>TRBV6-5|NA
CASSYSRDQPQHF
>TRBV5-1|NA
CASSLASEQFF
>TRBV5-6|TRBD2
CASSWPGLAGINEQFF
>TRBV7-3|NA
CASSARGHLTDTQYF
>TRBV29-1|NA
CSVEKRLLYNEQFF
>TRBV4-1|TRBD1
CASRSTGGRYNEQFF
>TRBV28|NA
CASSFLGAAGYEQYF
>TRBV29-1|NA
CSVDSPARVVGEQYF
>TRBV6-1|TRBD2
CASSEAGGIGSYEQYF
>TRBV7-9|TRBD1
CASSSTGVAEAFF
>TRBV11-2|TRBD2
CASSPLAGPYNEQFF
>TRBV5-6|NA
CASSMVGGDQPQHF
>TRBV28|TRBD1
CASRGQPEAFF
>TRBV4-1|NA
CASSLNSGSGELFF
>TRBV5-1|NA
CASSLNAGDTEAFF
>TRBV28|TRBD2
CASSKSGRPDTDTQYF
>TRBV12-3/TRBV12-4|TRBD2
CASSFGSGRAWFF
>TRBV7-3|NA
CASSTGGGLAGNTIYF
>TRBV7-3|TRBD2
CASSLSGGETGVAGAGRTDTQYF
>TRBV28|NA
CASWVTANYGYTF
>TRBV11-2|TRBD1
CASSLPGTGRTGELFF
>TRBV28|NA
CASSPALSYEQYF
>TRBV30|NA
CAWRTANTEAFF
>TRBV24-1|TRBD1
CATRGQGAVAFF
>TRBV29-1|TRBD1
CSVDGQGTRGYTF
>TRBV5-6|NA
CASSLVSRGYTF
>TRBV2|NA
CARKGRGEAFF
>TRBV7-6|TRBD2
CASSLAVTSGSETQYF
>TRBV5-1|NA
CASSWITGSSTEAFF
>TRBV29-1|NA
CSVEQELTDTQYF
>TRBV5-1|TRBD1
CASSLGQGARWDEQYF
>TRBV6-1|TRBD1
CASSEWDRGSYEQYF
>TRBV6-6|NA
CASSYSRDGTRF